The 15 T cell receptor beta chains presented below share a single source sample, sequenced in a study of T cells in narcolepsy. This table comes from immunoSEQ multiplex PCR, and its TCRdb copy is limited to in-frame clones, with some not included. The sample has about 24,000 clones, less than 65% seen once. The sample was memory (CD45RA-) CD4+ T cells from blood. The receptors shown here come from a human donor in good health.

This clone was seen only a few times. This chain links TRBV7-3 with TRBJ2-1, with 12 positions matching TRBD1. CDR3 length: 15 residues. The V segment lost 5 bases and the J segment 9 bases; nucleotides outside the gene matches: 8. Germline V gives CDR1 SGHTA, CDR2 FQGTGA. CDR3 protein: CASSPRGQGASEQFF. The CDR3 DNA follows: TGTGCCAGCAGCCCAAGGGGACAGGGGGCAAGTGAGCAGTTCTTC.

V is TRBV4-2 and J is TRBJ1-2, with D unclear. Trimming took off 0 bases at V and 2 bases at J, with 1 base between the two ends. CDR1 and CDR2 (germline): LGHNA, YNFKEQ. CDR3 length: 12 residues. The CDR3 nucleotides read TGTGCCAGCAGCCAAGAAAACTATGGCTACACCTTC. Translation gives CASSQENYGYTF.

The V and J genes are TRBV5-1 and TRBJ1-5, with a possible D match to TRBD1 (5 bases). Germline values: CDR1 SGHRS, CDR2 YFSETQ. The V gene lost 0 bases and the J gene lost 7 bases, with 11 bases spanning the gap. The CDR3 spans 14 residues. CDR3 region: CASSLGAGRQPQHF. The CDR3, as DNA: TGCGCCAGCAGCTTGGGGGCAGGGAGGCAGCCCCAGCATTTT.

The rearrangement joins TRBV7-9 to TRBJ1-1; D is undetermined. The CDR3 covers 13 residues. The V gene lost 5 bases and the J gene lost 1 base, with 8 bases spanning the gap. Germline V gene sequence: CDR1 SEHNR, CDR2 FQNEAQ (reference sequence). CDR3 loop: CASSPTTNTEAFF. CDR3 nucleotide sequence: TGTGCCAGCAGCCCAACGACGAACACTGAAGCTTTCTTT.

The J gene is TRBJ2-5, the V gene TRBV27; D gene uncertain. The CDR3 runs 13 residues. The V end was cut by 2 bases, the J end by 1 base, with 5 bases between. Germline V gives CDR1 MNHEY, CDR2 SMNVEV (reference sequence). Here the CDR3 reads CASSLRPQETQYF. The DNA for the CDR3 is TGTGCCAGCAGTTTAAGGCCCCAAGAGACCCAGTACTTC.

This sequence joins TRBV2 and TRBJ2-5; D might be TRBD1 or TRBD2, each matching 5 bases. The V gene's germline CDR1 is SNHLY and CDR2 FYNNEI. Between the trimmed V and J ends, which lost 0 bases and 1 base, there was a span of 9 bases. CDR3 length: 15 amino acids. The CDR3 DNA is TGTGCCAGCAGTGAAGCGCTTGGGGGCCAAGAGACCCAGTACTTC. Amino acids: CASSEALGGQETQYF.

This chain uses TRBV29-1 with TRBJ1-3; possibly TRBD1 for D (5 bases). V was clipped by 7 bases and J by 0 bases, with 7 bases between them. From germline, CDR1 is SQVTM and CDR2 ANQGSEA. The CDR3 totals 12 residues. The CDR3 reads CSAGTSGNTIYF. The CDR3 nucleotides are TGCAGCGCCGGGACCTCTGGAAACACCATATATTTT.

This rearrangement joins TRBV19 to TRBJ2-3; 10 bases are shared with TRBD1. Germline CDR1 and CDR2: LNHDA and SQIVND (reference sequence). J was trimmed by 6 bases and V by 4 bases; bases with no gene match: 19. This CDR3 has 19 residues. DNA for the CDR3: TGTGCCAGTAGTAGTCGGACAGGGGGGCGAGGTTCCCTCTTGGATACGCAGTATTTT. It encodes CASSSRTGGRGSLLDTQYF.

The gene calls are TRBV6-5 and TRBJ2-7, with 7 positions matching TRBD1. This CDR3 is built from 14 residues. The germline CDR1 and CDR2 sequences are MNHEY and SVGAGI. The V gene end was trimmed by 1 base and the J gene end by 6 bases; junction bases not matched to a gene: 6. In nucleotides, the CDR3 is TGTGCCAGCAGTTACTTAGGGACAGTCAGCGAGCAGTACTTC. It translates to CASSYLGTVSEQYF.

The rearrangement links TRBV27 to TRBJ2-7; perhaps TRBD1 as D (6 bases). The CDR3 runs 13 residues. Germline V gives CDR1 MNHEY, CDR2 SMNVEV (reference sequence). The V end was cut by 10 bases, the J end by 0 bases, with 13 bases between. CDR3 in amino acids: CATGQRRSYEQYF. Written as DNA, the CDR3 is TGTGCCACCGGACAGCGACGCTCCTACGAGCAGTACTTC.

The V call is TRBV29-1, the J call TRBJ1-3, with D perhaps matching TRBD1 (6 bases). The CDR3 loop spans 13 amino acids. Germline CDR1 is SQVTM and CDR2 is ANQGSEA. The CDR3 DNA reads TGCGCTCAGCTGGGGGCCTCTGGAAACACCATATATTTT. Translating gives CAQLGASGNTIYF.

This clone appeared a few times. Within the sample, other DNA sequences also encode this same CDR3. V gene TRBV7-2 combines with J gene TRBJ2-1, with TRBD2 identical over 7 bases. In germline, CDR1 is SGHTA, CDR2 FQGNSA. The CDR3 has 15 residues. J lost 4 bases, V lost 0 bases, and 3 bases had no gene match. CDR3 coding DNA: TGTGCCAGCAGCTTAGCGCGGGGGTCTTACAATGAGCAGTTCTTC. This encodes CASSLARGSYNEQFF.

V is TRBV7-6 and J is TRBJ2-1; 9 bases line up with TRBD2. V lost 1 base and J lost 8; bases outside the gene matches: 6. This CDR3 is 15 amino acids long. Germline assignment: CDR1 SGHVS and CDR2 FNYEAQ. The CDR3 reads CASSLVGGGVDEQFF. The CDR3 bases are TGTGCCAGCAGCTTAGTGGGCGGGGGGGTCGATGAGCAGTTCTTC. Variable domain in full (rest from reference TRBV7-6 and TRBJ2-1): GAGVSQSPRYKVTKRGQDVALRCDPISGHVSLYWYRQALGQGPEFLTYFNYEAQQDKSGLPNDRFSAERPEGSISTLTIQRTEQRDSAMYRCASSLVGGGVDEQFFGPGTRLTVL.

This clone was seen more than once but under ten times. The rearrangement uses TRBV5-1 and TRBJ2-5; TRBD1 matches 8 bases. The ends lost 4 bases at V and 1 base at J; junction bases unmatched: 6. The CDR3 consists of 15 residues. Germline assignment: CDR1 SGHRS and CDR2 YFSETQ. The DNA of the CDR3 is TGCGCCAGCAGCCCGAGGACAGGGAGCCAAGAGACCCAGTACTTC. Its protein product is CASSPRTGSQETQYF.

CDR3 sequence reads: CASSFWGDSSRAFF. DNA for the CDR3: TGCGCCAGCAGCTTTTGGGGCGATTCATCCCGAGCTTTCTTT. This sequence joins TRBV5-1 and TRBJ1-1, with D perhaps matching TRBD1 (5 bases). Germline V lookup: CDR1 SGHRS, CDR2 YFSETQ. V gave up 2 bases and J gave up 10 bases, with 18 bases separating them. This CDR3 contains 14 residues. The full variable domain, rest sourced from reference TRBV5-1 and TRBJ1-1, is KAGVTQTPRYLIKTRGQQVTLSCSPISGHRSVSWYQQTPGQGLQFLFEYFSETQRNKGNFPGRFSGRQFSNSRSEMNVSTLELGDSALYLCASSFWGDSSRAFFGQGTRLTVV.